Sequencing of this T cell receptor (beta chain) was carried out in a study of T cell responses to AZD1222 COVID-19 vaccine. Study at large: Second doses at about 4 or about 12 weeks were pooled.

Whole-study findings and limits: Sampling captured repertoires only after the peak T cell response. Vaccine-associated CD4 TCRs ranged over spike, dominating at 160-218 and 743-854.

Germline V lookup: CDR1 SGDLS, CDR2 YYNGEE. The V end was cut by 3 bases, the J end by 7 bases, with 8 bases between. The CDR3 has 12 residues. Assay used: immunoSEQ multiplex PCR; TCRdb lists only in-frame clones, some missing. The sample shows about 180,000 clones, 88% of them seen only once. On this clone itself: Its matching antigen is unknown.

Sequencing was performed on peripheral blood, taken on day 0 of AZD1222 vaccination. This TCR came from an adult in good health. The genes are TRBV9 and TRBJ2-1; D is uncertain. CDR3 DNA sequence: TGTGCCAGCAGCGCCCAAAAAAATGAGCAGTTCTTC. Translating it yields CASSAQKNEQFF.